This TCR beta chain stems from a study of T-cell reconstitution after alpha-beta-depleted transplantation in children (dated by TCRdb to the mid-2010s). For context, the study as a whole: Using TCR repertoire profiling, the study quantitatively followed how T-cell immune reconstitution unfolded in children after TCRalphabeta/CD19-depleted allogeneic hematopoietic cell transplantation. General study outcomes and caveats: About two months after transplant, the apparently early recovery of alphabetaT-cell counts reportedly depended on just several hundred clones that had expanded rapidly and came from non-depleted graft cells. Over the following months the frequencies of hyperexpanded clones went down, and after one year T-cell counts and TCRbeta diversity were mostly credited to newly produced T cells. The high TCRbeta diversity at day 60 in some patients was ascribed to recipient T cells and intrathymic progenitors that had survived conditioning.

This clonotype was seen a handful of times. The target of this receptor is not known. Base-call qualities are not available, and no considerably larger clone is one nucleotide away. Receptor amplification or capture employed PCR. Sequenced on an Illumina HiSeq 2500. To normalize quantification of the TCRbeta repertoire, the TCR libraries were built with molecular barcoding that relied on unique molecular identifiers. TCRdb cleaned the public reads at Q25 with fastp, built clones with MiXCR and kept in-frame beta chains. Rows merge per CDR3 protein into single entries with the most common DNA and genes. The sample yields approximately 130,000 distinct CDR3 sequences; 8% to 10% were counted once. Of the sample, around 24% is held by the ten largest clones. According to the study, the label for this sample's treatment or condition signals: allogeneic hematopoietic cell transplantation with graft depleted of TCRalphabeta T cells and CD19 B cells. The children who served as transplant recipients had been given grafts of TCRalphabeta/CD19-depleted allogeneic hematopoietic cells.

The sample consisted of PBMCs, mostly from graft donor cells, taken 180 days after TCRalphabeta/CD19-depleted stem cell transplant. This sequence was found in a girl younger than two who had a stem cell transplant for combined immunodeficiency, so the T cells may come from the graft donor.

The DNA is TGCAGTGCTAGTGTCGGGGAATACGAGCAGTACTTC. Translated, this gives CSASVGEYEQYF. The chain employs TRBV20-1 and TRBJ2-7; perhaps TRBD2 is the D gene, with 5 bases matching. The trim is 3 bases for V and 4 bases for J, with a gap of 10 bases between the germline ends. CDR3 length: 12 amino acids, cysteine to phenylalanine. The retained sequence is limited to the CDR3, 36 bases, with the frame set at the first base. Sequences DFQATT (CDR1) and SNEGSKA (CDR2) are obtained from the germline V gene (reference sequence).